Below, 20 T cell receptor beta chains from the same sample are listed, as sequenced in a study of CD8 T cells in Susac syndrome. With random hexamers, reverse transcription was performed on about 0.5 to 1 ug of RNA. TCRdb reprocessed the immunoSEQ multiplex PCR reads via MiXCR and lists one record per CDR3 protein. The sample lists 150,000 to 200,000 distinct CDR3 sequences, approximately 95% occurring once. Sequencing used CD4+ T cells from PBMCs. These receptors all stem from a human donor with multiple sclerosis.

V and J are TRBV5-1 and TRBJ2-2; possible D gene TRBD1, 6 bases. Germline V gives CDR1 SGHRS, CDR2 YFSETQ. The CDR3 runs 15 residues. Trimming left V 5 bases short and J 6 bases short, with 17 bases between. This CDR3 is CASSITGIPPGELFF. CDR3 nucleotide sequence: TGCGCCAGCAGTATTACAGGGATTCCCCCCGGGGAGCTGTTTTTT. Full variable domain (rest looked up from reference TRBV5-1 and TRBJ2-2): KAGVTQTPRYLIKTRGQQVTLSCSPISGHRSVSWYQQTPGQGLQFLFEYFSETQRNKGNFPGRFSGRQFSNSRSEMNVSTLELGDSALYLCASSITGIPPGELFFGEGSRLTVL.

The chain links TRBV10-2 to TRBJ1-2; a weak D match, TRBD1 (6 bases). The V gene lost 7 bases and the J gene lost 8 bases, with 20 bases spanning the gap. The CDR3 runs 14 residues. CDR1 WSHSY and CDR2 SAAADI come from the germline V gene. This chain's CDR3 is CASTDRGQNRGYTF. The CDR3 bases are TGCGCCAGCACCGATCGGGGACAAAACCGGGGCTACACCTTC.

The CDR3 nucleotides read TGTGCCAGCAGCCAAGTTCGGTTCGATAATGAGCAGTTCTTC. Translation: CASSQVRFDNEQFF. The chain joins TRBV14 to TRBJ2-1; the D is unclear. This CDR3 comprises 14 residues. Trimming shortened V by 1 base and J by 7 bases, and 11 bases separated the two germline ends. Germline assignment: CDR1 SGHDN and CDR2 FVKESK.

This clonotype was seen a single time. V and J are TRBV5-4 and TRBJ1-3, with D unresolved. Germline lookup yields CDR1 SGHNT and CDR2 YYREEE (reference sequence). This CDR3 region has 15 residues. V was cut by 2 bases and J by 5 bases, with 14 bases left in between. In DNA form, the CDR3 reads TGTGCCAGCAGCTTAAAGGCCGGGAGCCGAAACACCATATATTTT. This translates into CASSLKAGSRNTIYF. Combining the CDR3 with reference TRBV5-4 and TRBJ1-3 gives the whole variable domain ETGVTQSPTHLIKTRGQQVTLRCSSQSGHNTVSWYQQALGQGPQFIFQYYREEENGRGNFPPRFSGLQFPNYSSELNVNALELDDSALYLCASSLKAGSRNTIYFGEGSWLTVV.

The chain recombines TRBV29-1 with TRBJ1-1; D possibly corresponds to TRBD1 (6 bases). CDR3 length: 11 residues. V was clipped by 4 bases and J by 8 bases, with 11 bases between them. Germline CDR1 reads SQVTM; CDR2 reads ANQGSEA. The CDR3 sequence is CSVGYREEAFF. The CDR3 DNA reads TGCAGCGTTGGATACAGGGAAGAAGCTTTCTTT.

The chain uses TRBV30 and TRBJ2-5, with D possibly being TRBD1 or TRBD2 (5 bases each). Trimming cost V 6 bases and J 5 bases, with 22 bases left between them. Per the germline V gene, CDR1 is GTSNPN and CDR2 is SVGIG (reference sequence). The CDR3 is 15 amino acids. The CDR3 DNA sequence: TGTGCCTGCGAACGCCCTGTGCGTTGGGGGGAGACCCAGTACTTC. It translates to CACERPVRWGETQYF. Full variable domain (rest looked up from reference TRBV30 and TRBJ2-5): SQTIHQWPATLVQPVGSPLSLECTVEGTSNPNLYWYRQAAGRGLQLLFYSVGIGQISSEVPQNLSASRPQDRQFILSSKKLLLSDSGFYLCACERPVRWGETQYFGPGTRLLVL.

V is TRBV6-6 and J is TRBJ2-1; D assignment may be TRBD1 or TRBD2 (5 bases each). The V gene lost 6 bases and the J gene lost 9 bases, with 18 bases spanning the gap. This CDR3 has 14 amino acids. CDR1 and CDR2 (germline): MNHNY, SVGAGI (reference sequence). CDR3 sequence: CASRTTVVGTEQFF. CDR3 nucleotide sequence: TGTGCCAGCAGAACCACGGTGGTCGGGACTGAGCAGTTCTTC.

This chain uses TRBV12-3 or TRBV12-4 with TRBJ1-1; D unclear. Deletions cut 3 bases from V and 7 bases from J, with 9 bases between. This CDR3 comprises 12 residues. The CDR3 sequence: CASSLRFGEAFF. Written as DNA, the CDR3 is TGTGCCAGCAGTTTGAGATTTGGTGAAGCTTTCTTT.

The chain carries TRBV12-3 or TRBV12-4 and TRBJ2-1, with D possibly matching TRBD2 (6 bases). V lost 6 bases and J 0 bases, leaving 21 bases between the germline ends. The CDR3 runs to 18 residues. The CDR3 bases are TGTGCCAGCAGCCGCGGCGGAGGGAGCGGTAGCTCCTACAATGAGCAGTTCTTC. This translates into CASSRGGGSGSSYNEQFF.

The J gene is TRBJ1-2, the V gene TRBV19; D gene uncertain. CDR3 length: 13 amino acids. Germline values: CDR1 LNHDA, CDR2 SQIVND (reference sequence). The V gene lost 3 bases and the J gene lost 3 bases, with 8 bases spanning the gap. This CDR3 reads CASSIGRDYGYTF. The CDR3 DNA sequence: TGTGCCAGTAGTATTGGTCGTGACTATGGCTACACCTTC.

V is TRBV29-1 and J is TRBJ2-7; no firm D call. Per germline, CDR1 SQVTM and CDR2 ANQGSEA. The CDR3 runs to 11 residues. V dropped 5 bases and J dropped 6 bases, with 11 bases sitting between them. CDR3 coding DNA: TGCAGCGTTTTAACCCCTAGCGAGCAGTACTTC. Amino acid sequence: CSVLTPSEQYF.

The chain recombines TRBV4-1 with TRBJ2-2; possibly TRBD2 for D (5 bases). This CDR3 comprises 17 residues. CDR1 MGHRA and CDR2 YSYEKL come from the germline V gene. Trimming removed 1 base at V and 0 bases at J, with 12 bases between. CDR3 in amino acids: CASSQGSGIPNTGELFF. The CDR3 bases are TGCGCCAGCAGCCAAGGGTCGGGGATCCCGAACACCGGGGAGCTGTTTTTT.

The chain combines TRBV12-3 or TRBV12-4 with TRBJ2-7; D uncertain. The CDR3 consists of 12 residues. The germline V and J ends were trimmed by 4 bases and 2 bases, with 6 bases remaining between them. CDR3 sequence: CASSWGTYEQYF. In nucleotides, the CDR3 is TGTGCCAGCAGTTGGGGAACCTACGAGCAGTACTTC.

The chain recombines TRBV20-1 with TRBJ1-2, with D possibly TRBD1 on 5 matching bases. Germline loops: CDR1 DFQATT, CDR2 SNEGSKA (reference sequence). The CDR3 loop spans 11 amino acids. CDR3 residues: CGGRIDYGYTF. In DNA form, the CDR3 reads TGCGGGGGACGCATCGACTATGGCTACACCTTC.

The J gene is TRBJ1-1, the V gene TRBV12-3 or TRBV12-4, with TRBD1 matching 7 bases. This CDR3 region has 15 residues. V shed 2 bases, J shed 12 bases, and the junction held 15 bases outside the gene matches. CDR3 DNA: TGTGCCAGCAGTTTAAGGGGACAGCTACTCACCACCCCTTTCTTT. It codes for CASSLRGQLLTTPFF.

This clonotype showed up just once. This chain connects TRBV28 to TRBJ1-1; D is perhaps TRBD1 (6 bases). Germline loops: CDR1 MDHEN, CDR2 SYDVKM. The CDR3 contains 12 residues. Trimming removed 5 bases at V and 10 bases at J, with 14 bases between. CDR3 DNA: TGTGCCAGCAGTGACAGGATGTCCCGAGCTTTCTTT. Translating it yields CASSDRMSRAFF.

V usage is TRBV18 and J usage is TRBJ1-2, with 10 positions matching TRBD1. J lost 8 bases, V lost 3 bases, and 12 bases had no gene match. Per germline, CDR1 KGHSH and CDR2 LQKENI. This CDR3 is 16 amino acids long. CDR3: CASSPTPGQGRGGYTF. The CDR3 DNA reads as TGTGCCAGCTCACCGACCCCGGGACAGGGGAGAGGAGGCTACACCTTC. The full variable domain, its missing parts supplied by reference TRBV18 and TRBJ1-2, is NAGVMQNPRHLVRRRGQEARLRCSPMKGHSHVYWYRQLPEEGLKFMVYLQKENIIDESGMPKERFSAEFPKEGPSILRIQQVVRGDSAAYFCASSPTPGQGRGGYTFGSGTRLTVV.

The chain is built from TRBV2 and TRBJ1-2, with D unresolved. Per the germline V gene, CDR1 is SNHLY and CDR2 is FYNNEI. This CDR3 comprises 12 residues. Trimming removed 3 bases from V and 10 bases from J, with 12 bases in between. In DNA form, the CDR3 reads TGTGCCAGCAGTGAGTCTGGTCGGAACTACACCTTC. Amino acid sequence: CASSESGRNYTF.

This chain uses TRBV5-1 with TRBJ2-1; possibly TRBD1 for D (5 bases). Germline lookup yields CDR1 SGHRS and CDR2 YFSETQ. The CDR3 contains 18 residues. V shed 9 bases and J shed 2 bases, with 27 bases lying between them. CDR3 coding DNA: TGCGCCACCTCTTCAACCTTCTTTACAGGAATCACCTACAATGAGCAGTTCTTC. Translating it yields CATSSTFFTGITYNEQFF.

The rearrangement uses TRBV5-4 and TRBJ2-1; a weak D match, TRBD2 (6 bases). This CDR3 is 16 amino acids long. The germline V gene has CDR1 SGHNT and CDR2 YYREEE (reference sequence). The ends were cut back, 0 bases at V and 0 bases at J, with 10 bases in the middle. The CDR3 DNA is TGTGCCAGCAGCTTGGCCGGGAGTGTCTCCTACAATGAGCAGTTCTTC. It codes for CASSLAGSVSYNEQFF.